This record looks at one T cell receptor beta chain sequence and its context. Antigen unknown. TCRdb keeps only in-frame clones here, not all; method: immunoSEQ multiplex PCR. The sample records roughly 30,000 clones, more than 60% being singletons. This record comes from a study of STAT3 mutations in large granular lymphocyte leukemia. Study-wide findings and caveats: In T-cell large granular lymphocyte leukemia, about half of patients showed multiple immunodominant subclonotypes.

Germline-derived CDR1 and CDR2 are MNHNS and SASEGT. This CDR3 is built from 11 residues. Trimming removed 10 bases from V and 12 bases from J; junction bases left unmatched: 12. V gene TRBV6-1 combines with J gene TRBJ2-7, with 7 bases matching TRBD2. The TCR sequence derives from a woman in her forties or fifties with T-cell large granular lymphocyte leukemia. Some clones in this sample may be carry-over from other donors' samples. The sample was peripheral blood mononuclear cells. CDR3 amino acids: CATYSGLVPYF. The CDR3 DNA is TGTGCCACCTATAGCGGGTTGGTTCCGTACTTC.